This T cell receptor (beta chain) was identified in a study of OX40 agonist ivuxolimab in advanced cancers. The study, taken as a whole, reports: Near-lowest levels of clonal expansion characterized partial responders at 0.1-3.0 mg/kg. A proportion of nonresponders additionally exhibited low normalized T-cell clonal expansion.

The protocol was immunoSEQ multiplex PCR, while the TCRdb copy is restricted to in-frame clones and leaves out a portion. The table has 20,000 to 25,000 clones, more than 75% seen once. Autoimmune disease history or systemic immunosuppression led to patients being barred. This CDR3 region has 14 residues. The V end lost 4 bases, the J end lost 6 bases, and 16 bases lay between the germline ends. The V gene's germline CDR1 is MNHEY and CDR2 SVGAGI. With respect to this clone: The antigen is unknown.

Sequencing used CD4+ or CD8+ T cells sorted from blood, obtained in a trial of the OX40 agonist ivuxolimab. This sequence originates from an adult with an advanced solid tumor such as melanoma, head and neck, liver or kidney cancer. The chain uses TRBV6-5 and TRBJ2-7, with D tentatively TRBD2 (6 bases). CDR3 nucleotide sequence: TGTGCCAGCAGTTCCTGGCGGGGTAGGGGCGAGCAGTACTTC. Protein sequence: CASSSWRGRGEQYF.